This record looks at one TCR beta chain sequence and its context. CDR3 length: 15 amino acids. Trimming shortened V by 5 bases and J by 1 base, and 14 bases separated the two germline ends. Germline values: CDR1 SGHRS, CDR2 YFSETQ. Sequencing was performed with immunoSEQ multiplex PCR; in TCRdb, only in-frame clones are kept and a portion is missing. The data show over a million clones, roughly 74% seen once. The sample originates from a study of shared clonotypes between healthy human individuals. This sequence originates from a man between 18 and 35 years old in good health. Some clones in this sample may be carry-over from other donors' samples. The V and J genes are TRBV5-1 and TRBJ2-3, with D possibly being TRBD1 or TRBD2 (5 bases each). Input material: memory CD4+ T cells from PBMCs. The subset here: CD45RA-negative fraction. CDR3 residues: CASRGVGAGTDTQYF. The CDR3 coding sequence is TGCGCCAGCAGGGGGGTAGGGGCAGGCACAGATACGCAGTATTTT. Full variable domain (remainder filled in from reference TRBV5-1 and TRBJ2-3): KAGVTQTPRYLIKTRGQQVTLSCSPISGHRSVSWYQQTPGQGLQFLFEYFSETQRNKGNFPGRFSGRQFSNSRSEMNVSTLELGDSALYLCASRGVGAGTDTQYFGPGTRLTVL.